The present T cell receptor (beta chain) was sequenced within a study of shared clonotypes between healthy human individuals. Study details: Per-donor plates numbered three CD4 naive, three CD4 memory, two CD8 naive and one CD8 memory.

Regarding this clone: Its antigen is not known.

DNA at 200 ng, 30,000 or so T cell genomes, went into sorted-subset replicate PCRs. TCRdb keeps only in-frame clones here, not all; method: immunoSEQ multiplex PCR. Altogether 950,000 to 1,300,000 clones are present, around 74% being singletons, with the ten largest covering about 1.5%. The V gene's germline CDR1 is MNHEY and CDR2 SMNVEV (reference sequence). Trimming left V 2 bases short and J 5 bases short, with 7 bases between. The CDR3 runs to 13 residues. Study results and limitations: Non-shared clonotypes had lower generation probabilities than clonotypes shared by all four sorted-subset donors. Few donors limited the genetic and exposure-history diversity represented.

The sequenced sample was memory CD4+ T cells sorted from blood. Subset reported: CD45RA-negative fraction. The chain joins TRBV27 to TRBJ2-1; possibly TRBD1 for D (5 bases). The receptor's source is a young man in good health. The DNA of the CDR3 is TGTGCCAGCAGTTTAATCAGGGACAATGAGCAGTTCTTC. Residues: CASSLIRDNEQFF.